The rows below give T cell receptor beta chains drawn from one sample of a study of T cells in Graves' hyperthyroidism and ophthalmopathy. TCRdb reprocessed the multiplex PCR reads via MiXCR and lists one record per CDR3 protein. The repertoire holds approximately 380,000 distinct CDR3 sequences, with 18% as singletons. The sample taken for sequencing was blood. All receptors come from a man aged 18 to 29 with Graves' ophthalmopathy. CDR3s include the opening cysteine and the closing phenylalanine or tryptophan. A D gene is named only where the DNA matches it firmly. Clone sizes are given selectively: once, few, many, or a class where the clone is expanded.

v_gene	j_gene	d_gene	abundance	CDR3aa	CDR3nt
TRBV12-3/TRBV12-4	TRBJ2-2	TRBD2	-	CASSTGLAGVSGELFF	TGTGCCAGCAGCACGGGACTAGCGGGAGTTTCCGGGGAGCTGTTTTTT
TRBV7-9	TRBJ1-1	-	-	CASSFHQTLNTEAFF	TGTGCCAGCAGCTTTCATCAGACATTGAACACTGAAGCTTTCTTT
TRBV7-3	TRBJ1-1	TRBD1	many	CASSRQGAGDTEAFF	TGTGCCAGCAGCCGACAGGGGGCAGGAGACACTGAAGCTTTCTTT
TRBV7-6	TRBJ1-6	-	few	CASSLASGVGSYNSPLHF	TGTGCCAGCAGCTTAGCGAGTGGGGTTGGCTCCTATAATTCACCCCTCCACTTT
TRBV20-1	TRBJ2-4	TRBD2	few	CSAPSGGLAKNIQYF	TGCAGTGCGCCAAGCGGGGGGCTAGCCAAAAACATTCAGTACTTC
TRBV12-3/TRBV12-4	TRBJ2-1	TRBD2	few	CASSLAGGVREQFF	TGTGCCAGCAGTCTAGCGGGGGGGGTCCGTGAGCAGTTCTTC
TRBV12-3/TRBV12-4	TRBJ2-3	TRBD1	many	CASRNRGISTDTQYF	TGTGCCAGCAGAAACAGGGGGATCAGCACAGATACGCAGTATTTT
TRBV11-2	TRBJ2-2	-	-	CASSLPSAGELFF	TGTGCCAGCAGCTTACCATCCGCCGGGGAGCTGTTTTTT
TRBV3-1	TRBJ1-4	TRBD1	-	CASSISGAGGNEKLFF	TGTGCCAGCAGTATCTCAGGGGCAGGGGGCAATGAAAAACTGTTTTTT
TRBV20-1	TRBJ1-2	-	many	CSASTAGDYGYTF	TGCAGTGCTAGTACGGCAGGGGACTATGGCTACACCTTC
TRBV3-1	TRBJ2-3	-	few	CASSQGERTQYF	TGTGCCAGCAGCCAAGGCGAACGTACGCAGTATTTT
TRBV13	TRBJ2-1	TRBD2	few	CASSLGRLAGGPLKGTSEQFF	TGTGCCAGCAGCTTAGGTCGGCTAGCGGGGGGGCCATTAAAAGGTACGTCAGAGCAGTTCTTC
TRBV14	TRBJ1-5	-	-	CASSKGGSGQPQHF	TGTGCCAGCAGCAAAGGGGGATCGGGTCAGCCCCAGCATTTT
TRBV7-9	TRBJ2-6	-	-	CASSSTDSGANVLTF	TGTGCCAGCAGCTCAACAGACTCTGGGGCCAACGTCCTGACTTTC
TRBV28	TRBJ2-4	-	-	CASSLWAFEGNIQYF	TGTGCCAGCAGTTTGTGGGCATTTGAGGGAAACATTCAGTACTTC
TRBV6-1	TRBJ1-1	-	few	CASTVKPGNTEAFF	TGTGCCAGCACCGTAAAACCGGGCAACACTGAAGCTTTCTTT